The 16 T cell receptor beta chains below were found in one sample sequenced in a study of early T cells in non-severe SARS-CoV-2 infection. TCRdb re-derived calls from the 5' RACE reads in MiXCR, one entry per CDR3 protein. Among tens of thousands of distinct CDR3 sequences listed, about 10% were seen once. The sequenced sample was whole blood. These receptors originate from an adult who was a healthcare worker with PCR-confirmed SARS-CoV-2 infection or an uninfected control (not recorded which).

In regard to this clonotype: The junction departs from germline at one end; a sequencing error may be responsible. This chain uses TRBV5-1 with TRBJ2-3; 7 positions agree with TRBD1. The germline V gene encodes CDR1 SGHRS and CDR2 YFSETQ. CDR3 length: 16 residues. CDR3 bases: TGCGCCAGCAGCTTGGTTCGCAGGGACGGGACAGATACGCAGGATTTT. Protein: CASSLVRRDGTDTQDF. Using reference TRBV5-1 and TRBJ2-3 for the parts outside the CDR3, the full variable domain is KAGVTQTPRYLIKTRGQQVTLSCSPISGHRSVSWYQQTPGQGLQFLFEYFSETQRNKGNFPGRFSGRQFSNSRSEMNVSTLELGDSALYLCASSLVRRDGTDTQDFGPGTRLTVL.

The chain combines TRBV7-9 with TRBJ2-7; the D call may be TRBD1 or TRBD2 (6 bases each). Between the trimmed V and J ends, which lost 7 bases and 1 base, there was a span of 20 bases. The CDR3 runs 16 residues. Germline V lookup: CDR1 SEHNR, CDR2 FQNEAQ (reference sequence). The CDR3 protein is CASTFYKGDFSYEQYF. CDR3 DNA: TGTGCCAGCACCTTCTATAAGGGGGACTTTTCCTACGAGCAGTACTTC.

This clonotype showed up many times. The CDR3 DNA reads as TGTGCCAGTAGTATGCTTACCCAAGAGACCCAGTACTTC. It is translated as CASSMLTQETQYF. J is TRBJ2-5 and V is TRBV19; no reliable D call. Trimming stripped 3 bases from V and 1 base from J, with 6 bases between. CDR1 and CDR2 from the germline V gene are LNHDA and SQIVND (reference sequence). The CDR3 extends over 13 amino acids.

This clonotype came up many times. V and J are TRBV6-6 and TRBJ1-6, with no clear D. Germline V CDR1 and CDR2: MNHNY, SVGAGI (reference sequence). The CDR3 totals 14 residues. V dropped 6 bases and J dropped 7 bases, with 13 bases sitting between them. CDR3 bases: TGTGCCAGCAGCTCCCTAGGTGGCAATTCACCCCTCCACTTT. Translation gives CASSSLGGNSPLHF.

The table lists this clonotype with many counts. This chain joins TRBV19 and TRBJ1-2, with a weak D call TRBD1 (5 bases). Germline values: CDR1 LNHDA, CDR2 SQIVND (reference sequence). Trimming pared 10 bases from V and 2 bases from J, leaving 14 bases between. The CDR3 spans 13 residues. CDR3: CAIARAGNYGYTF. CDR3 in DNA: TGTGCCATCGCCAGGGCCGGGAACTATGGCTACACCTTC.

This clonotype showed up many times. CDR3 sequence reads: CASSYSAVQETQYF. The CDR3 coding sequence is TGTGCCAGCAGTTACTCCGCAGTCCAAGAGACCCAGTACTTC. The J gene is TRBJ2-5, the V gene TRBV6-2 or TRBV6-3; D remains unclear. The CDR3 extends over 14 amino acids. The germline V gene encodes CDR1 MNHEY and CDR2 SVGEGT. V gave up 0 bases and J gave up 1 base, with 6 bases separating them.

This clonotype was counted at least ten times. This chain connects TRBV25-1 to TRBJ2-1; possibly TRBD1 or TRBD2 for D (6 bases each). CDR1 MGHDK and CDR2 SYGVNS come from the germline V gene. Trimming left V 4 bases short and J 10 bases short, with 20 bases between. This CDR3 has 15 residues. The CDR3 sequence: CASSAGQPPGREQFF. The CDR3 DNA reads as TGTGCCAGCAGTGCAGGACAGCCTCCAGGGAGGGAGCAGTTCTTC.

This clonotype was detected only a few times. The chain employs TRBV7-2 and TRBJ1-5; 7 bases agree with TRBD1. J was trimmed by 0 bases and V by 4 bases; bases with no gene match: 3. Germline assignment: CDR1 SGHTA and CDR2 FQGNSA. The CDR3 contains 15 residues. In nucleotides, the CDR3 is TGTGCCAGCAGCTACACAGGGGATAGCAATCAGCCCCAGCATTTT. The encoded protein is CASSYTGDSNQPQHF.

The rearrangement uses TRBV15 and TRBJ2-4; D remains ambiguous. The CDR3 is 16 residues long. Germline loops: CDR1 LNHNV, CDR2 YYDKDF (reference sequence). Trimming shortened V by 4 bases and J by 0 bases, and 13 bases separated the two germline ends. CDR3 residues: CATSITYRVAKNIQYF. DNA of the CDR3: TGTGCCACCAGCATTACGTACAGAGTAGCCAAAAACATTCAGTACTTC. Supplemented by reference TRBV15 and TRBJ2-4, the full variable domain reads DAMVIQNPRYQVTQFGKPVTLSCSQTLNHNVMYWYQQKSSQAPKLLFHYYDKDFNNEADTPDNFQSRRPNTSFCFLDIRSPGLGDTAMYLCATSITYRVAKNIQYFGAGTRLSVL.

In its sample, this clonotype was seen many times. The chain combines TRBV7-8 with TRBJ2-7; D gene uncertain. Germline V gene lookup returns CDR1 SGHVS and CDR2 FQNEAQ. This CDR3 has 13 amino acids. Trimming pared 3 bases from V and 2 bases from J, leaving 8 bases between. The CDR3 is CASSLARTYEQYF. Written as DNA, the CDR3 is TGTGCCAGCAGCTTGGCGCGGACCTACGAGCAGTACTTC. Complete variable domain (other parts from reference TRBV7-8 and TRBJ2-7): GAGVSQSPRYKVAKRGQDVALRCDPISGHVSLFWYQQALGQGPEFLTYFQNEAQLDKSGLPSDRFFAERPEGSVSTLKIQRTQQEDSAVYLCASSLARTYEQYFGPGTRLTVT.

This chain connects TRBV28 to TRBJ1-4, with TRBD1 as a possible D gene (6 bases). The CDR3 runs to 14 residues. The V end lost 1 base, the J end lost 8 bases, and 11 bases lay between the germline ends. The germline V gene encodes CDR1 MDHEN and CDR2 SYDVKM. The CDR3 sequence: CASSLLGAWEKLFF. The DNA for the CDR3 is TGTGCCAGCAGTTTATTGGGGGCGTGGGAAAAACTGTTTTTT.

In this sample, this clonotype turned up a few times. The rearrangement links TRBV9 to TRBJ2-3; TRBD1 or TRBD2 may be the D gene (6 bases each). V was clipped by 3 bases and J by 3 bases, with 17 bases between them. CDR1 and CDR2 (germline): SGDLS, YYNGEE. The CDR3 has 16 residues. The CDR3 here is CASSGQPLGGTDTQYF. CDR3 sequence (DNA): TGTGCCAGCAGCGGACAACCTTTAGGGGGGACAGATACGCAGTATTTT. The full variable domain, with the rest looked up from reference TRBV9 and TRBJ2-3, is DSGVTQTPKHLITATGQRVTLRCSPRSGDLSVYWYQQSLDQGLQFLIQYYNGEERAKGNILERFSAQQFPDLHSELNLSSLELGDSALYFCASSGQPLGGTDTQYFGPGTRLTVL.

The CDR3 loop reads CASSHRGGQGSYNEQFF. Here the CDR3 DNA reads TGTGCCAGCAGCCACAGGGGGGGACAGGGATCCTACAATGAGCAGTTCTTC. V is TRBV9 and J is TRBJ2-1; 9 bases are shared with TRBD1. The CDR3 runs 17 residues. V lost 4 bases to trimming and J lost 1 base; unmatched junction nucleotides: 9. The germline gives CDR1 SGDLS, CDR2 YYNGEE.

This clonotype showed up just a few times. This chain connects TRBV11-3 to TRBJ2-1; 8 bases are a match to TRBD1. Germline V gene lookup returns CDR1 SGHNT and CDR2 YENEEA. This CDR3 comprises 12 residues. Unmatched junction bases numbered 5, after V lost 5 bases and J lost 11 bases. CDR3 sequence: CASSLDRAKQFF. The DNA of the CDR3 is TGTGCCAGCAGCCTGGACAGGGCCAAGCAGTTCTTC.

The sample holds a few counts of this clonotype. The rearrangement links TRBV7-3 to TRBJ2-3; TRBD2 matches at 12 bases. The CDR3 is made up of 15 amino acids. Trimming took 4 bases from V and 9 from J; bases not matched to a gene: 8. Germline V lookup: CDR1 SGHTA, CDR2 FQGTGA. CDR3 sequence reads: CASSSSGGAQYTQYF. CDR3 nucleotide sequence: TGTGCCAGCAGCTCTAGCGGGGGGGCCCAATACACGCAGTATTTT.

This sequence joins TRBV10-3 and TRBJ2-1, with unresolved D. CDR1 ENHRY and CDR2 SYGVKD come from the germline V gene. The CDR3 consists of 14 residues. Trimming took 11 bases from V and 0 from J, leaving 14 bases between them. The CDR3 sequence is CAASSSSSYNEQFF. The CDR3 coding sequence is TGTGCCGCCTCCAGTTCGAGCTCCTACAATGAGCAGTTCTTC.